This T cell receptor (beta chain) was sequenced in a study of cytomegalovirus exposure and HLA in healthy donors (dated by TCRdb to about 2017). With respect to the entire study: An earlier analysis of approximately 640 of the donors reported more than 250 Gb of sequence data and 100 million to 140 million unique TCR beta sequences from 150 million to 200 million T cells. About 330 gigabases of sequencing data and 91 million or so unique TCR sequences made up an early release that covered approximately 650 HLA-typed donors. Among the roughly 400 genotyped donors, around 81% belonged to the genetic ancestry cluster associated with self-reported Caucasian donors. The aim of the study was to test whether cataloging public T cell receptors could identify signatures of past pathogen exposure. The study used immunosequencing to profile the T cell repertoires of 670 or so subjects and linked those repertoires to cytomegalovirus serostatus. In addition to the first cohort of approximately 650 subjects, a separate validation cohort of under 150 different subjects was used. High-throughput TCR immunosequencing, statistical association of individual TCRs with disease status, and machine learning were combined to predict cytomegalovirus infection status. To study patterns of TCR occurrence, a later analysis re-analyzed previously published TCR beta repertoires from hundreds of donors and added high-resolution HLA genotyping. Rather than using new phenotypic data, the later analysis identified candidate immune exposures from TCR beta sequences and from how often those sequences occurred across donors. An earlier analysis of some 500 of the donors used high-throughput TCR beta sequencing to judge whether each TCR beta V gene segment behaved as functional or pseudogenic. Donor age, sex, ethnicity and CMV serostatus were compiled together with the repertoire data. A later genetic analysis took genome-wide SNP genotypes for about three fifths of the 666 donors and used that subset as a discovery cohort. Every repertoire in the discovery cohort had been generated on one and the same sequencing platform. HLA typing included class I and class II loci at four-digit resolution. The number of donors typed differed by locus, with roughly 629-640 for A, B, C, DRB1 and DQB1, about 500 for DQA1, nearly 610 for DPA1, and some 440 for DPB1. About 5 DR-DQ haplotypes were handled as single units for association and clustering, since linkage in the cohort was strong. On average, 235,054 unique TCR beta nucleotide sequences were sequenced per donor among 350 to 400 genotyped donors of the cohort, with roughly 19% of those sequences being non-productive.

General conclusions and limits of the study: According to a later analysis, TCR association rates differed among HLA loci, with DRB1 alleles showing the most associated TCRs and HLA-C alleles showing the fewest. A cluster of highly shared sequence variants was judged likely to represent a technical artifact of the sequencing pipeline. In an earlier analysis of 587 of the donors, most TCR beta V segments appeared in productive rearrangements about 87% or about 30% of the time, broadly matching IMGT annotations. Across donors, most TCR sequences were observed very rarely, whereas some public TCRs were present in many individuals. Correlated functional status among segregating V segments might be attributable to linkage disequilibrium, but an unknown experimental factor could not be ruled out. Roughly 15 rarely observed V segments, including chromosome 9 orphons, were excluded from the earlier analysis of a few hundred of the donors because counts were too low. It was suggested by the authors that the approach could potentially be generalized to other disease states and immunological phenotypes. The presence/absence analyses assumed that sequencing depth was roughly uniform across donors, and that assumption may not be true. A later analysis found that most CMV-associated TCR beta chains appeared HLA-restricted, with HLA associations seemingly driven largely by CMV exposure. Only TCR beta chains were sequenced in this cohort, and the absence of alpha or paired-chain data limited detectable features. Compared with the roughly 700-donor mean, donors in an Asian-associated ancestry cluster had fewer N-insertions in productive TCRs, according to a later genetic analysis. In vitro tests confirmed that a few of the cytomegalovirus-associated TCR beta chains recognize cytomegalovirus antigens. Because HLA typing was missing for some donors at each locus, association tests included only the typed subset. In a later genetic analysis, a missense DCLRE1C variant was associated with V-gene and J-gene trimming of TCR beta chains, and the association was replicated in an independent cohort. When HLA alleles, especially DR and DQ, strongly co-occurred, TCR associations were difficult to assign to individual alleles. The only immune exposure information available for the cohort was CMV serostatus. In a later analysis, HLA-associated TCR beta chains showed more clonal expansion and lower generation probabilities than non-associated chains that were equally common. Cytomegalovirus status was reported to be diagnosed by the classifier with high specificity and sensitivity in both the original and validation cohorts. In the study, some 160 TCR beta chains were listed as associated with cytomegalovirus. A further reported finding was that TCR beta sequences accurately predicted the HLA-A and HLA-B alleles for most subjects in the first cohort. At a false discovery rate of 0.05, a later analysis linked 16,951 TCR beta sequences to specific HLA alleles. According to a later analysis, parvovirus B19, influenza, CMV and Epstein-Barr virus appeared linked to several top co-occurrence clusters.

Points on this clone: Its antigen target is currently unknown. No base-level quality is on record; no much larger clone is a single base apart.

The library relied on the immunoSEQ multiplex PCR assay. For the multiplex PCR, a mixture combining 60 forward primers for TCR Vbeta segments and 13 reverse primers for TCR Jbeta segments was used. A multiplex PCR assay on genomic DNA amplified the CDR3 region of rearranged TCR beta genes. The Illumina HiSeq System was used to sequence the amplified TCR beta libraries as 87-base-pair reads. The original pipeline was this. A later analysis counted some 74 million unique TCR beta chains across the 670 or so repertoires, and 10 million to 12 million of these chains were shared by at least two donors. To remove PCR and sequencing errors, raw reads were error-corrected and collapsed into unique sequences using a nearest-neighbor algorithm that merged closely related sequences. CDR3 sequences were aligned to IMGT reference sequences to assign V, D and J gene segments. Each retained sequence needed at least a six-nucleotide match to both a V gene segment and a J gene segment. Rearrangements were classified as productive when the CDR3 lacked stop codons and remained in frame with V and J, and all other rearrangements were classified as non-productive. Following IMGT convention, CDR3 was defined as the stretch from the second conserved V-encoded cysteine up to the conserved J-encoded phenylalanine. In an earlier analysis of around 600 of the donors, sequences lacking an unambiguous match to a single V gene segment were excluded. An earlier analysis of a few hundred of the donors classified V segments as functional when productive rearrangements were above 56.7% and as segregating when the standard deviation between donors was above 5%. To diagnose cytomegalovirus status from the catalog of TCR beta chain sequences, a statistical classification framework was built. In a later analysis, TCR nucleotide sequences were compared against IMGT/GENE-DB human TR gene sequences so that V and J genes could be assigned. Using the TCRdist pipeline, a later analysis assigned CDR3 sequences along with most-parsimonious VDJ recombination scenarios. A later analysis defined each TCR beta chain by its CDR3 amino acid sequence plus V-gene family, and excluded reads lacking a unique V-gene family. To address suspected cross-contamination and a sequencing artifact, a later analysis removed 450 to 700 highly shared, low-generation-probability nucleotide sequences. For each public chain, a later analysis derived a clonal expansion index from normalized ranks of inferred template counts within each repertoire. Generation probabilities in a later analysis came from a VDJ recombination model fitted to out-of-frame rearrangements, and those results were checked against IGoR. In a later analysis, hypergeometric tests were used to score TCR-TCR, TCR-HLA and TCR-CMV co-occurrence, with a repertoire-size bias correction applied to TCR pairs. To estimate false discovery rates, a later analysis permuted the HLA or CMV assignments 20 times. In a later analysis, co-occurring TCRs were grouped using DBSCAN, and TCRdist sequence similarity was added for clustering within HLA-allele-positive subsets. Repertoires with fewer than 30,000 or more than 120,000 public chains were left out of co-occurrence clustering, as were about 5 repertoires with anomalous nucleotide sharing. Sourced from immuneACCESS, this table was stored by TCRdb with only in-frame sequences that have V and J called. A share of the clones is absent; for the studies checked, an unresolved V gene accounts for under half, and the remainder has no known explanation. The D gene and trimming were derived from the DNA, and the V and J assignments and clone size from that table. In this sample the table shows just over 150,000 clones, 84% of which occur a single time. The leading ten clones occupy 1.5% to 2% of the sample.

The cohort consisted of hundreds of healthy bone marrow donors. At the time of sampling, every cohort member was nominally healthy, though immune exposures that went unrecorded were likely present. The donor was CMV seronegative and was included in the group of about 400 seronegative cohort members. A peripheral blood sample was collected from each donor, and TCR beta sequencing was performed on peripheral blood mononuclear cells. Genomic DNA extraction from the blood cell samples was performed with the Qiagen DNeasy Blood Extraction Kit. The sequenced sample was PBMCs. This receptor was taken from a young man in good health and CMV-seronegative.

The bases are TGTGCCAGCAGGGTCCTGGTAGAGATGAACACTGAAGCTTTCTTT. Its amino acids are CASRVLVEMNTEAFF. The chain couples TRBV2 to TRBJ1-1, with no confidently assigned D gene. A distance of 14 bases separates the germline ends of V and J, which lose 6 bases and 0 bases respectively. The CDR3 starts with the cysteine, ends with the phenylalanine, and has 15 residues. Left in the record is the CDR3 DNA by itself, 45 bases read in frame from the first base. Sequences SNHLY (CDR1) and FYNNEI (CDR2) are obtained from the germline V gene. The reference TRBV2 and TRBJ1-1 proteins fill in what lies around the CDR3, so the full variable domain reads EPEVTQTPSHQVTQMGQEVILRCVPISNHLYFYWYRQILGQKVEFLVSFYNNEISEKSEIFDDQFSVERPDGSNFTLKIRSTKLEDSAMYFCASRVLVEMNTEAFFGQGTRLTVV.